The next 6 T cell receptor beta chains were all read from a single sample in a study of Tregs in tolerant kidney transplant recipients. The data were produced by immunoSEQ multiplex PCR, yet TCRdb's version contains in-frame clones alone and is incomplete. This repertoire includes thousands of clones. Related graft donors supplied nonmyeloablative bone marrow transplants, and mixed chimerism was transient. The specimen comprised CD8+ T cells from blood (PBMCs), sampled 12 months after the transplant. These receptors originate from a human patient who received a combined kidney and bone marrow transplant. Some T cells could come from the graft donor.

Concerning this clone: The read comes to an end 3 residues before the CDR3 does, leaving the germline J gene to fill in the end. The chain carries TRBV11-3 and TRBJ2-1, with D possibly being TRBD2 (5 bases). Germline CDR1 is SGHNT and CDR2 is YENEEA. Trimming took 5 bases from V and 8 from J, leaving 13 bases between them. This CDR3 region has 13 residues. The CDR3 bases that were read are TGTGCCAGCAGCCCGGAGACGAGGGATGAG. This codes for CASSPETRDE. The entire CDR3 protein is CASSPETRDEQFF.

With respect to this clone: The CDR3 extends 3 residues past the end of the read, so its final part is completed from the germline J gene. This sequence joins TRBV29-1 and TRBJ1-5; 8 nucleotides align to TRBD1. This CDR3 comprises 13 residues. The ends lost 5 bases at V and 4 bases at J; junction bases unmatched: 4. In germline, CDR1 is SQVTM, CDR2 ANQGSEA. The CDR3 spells CSVRTGGNQPQHF. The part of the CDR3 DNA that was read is TGCAGCGTTCGTACAGGGGGAAATCAGCCC.

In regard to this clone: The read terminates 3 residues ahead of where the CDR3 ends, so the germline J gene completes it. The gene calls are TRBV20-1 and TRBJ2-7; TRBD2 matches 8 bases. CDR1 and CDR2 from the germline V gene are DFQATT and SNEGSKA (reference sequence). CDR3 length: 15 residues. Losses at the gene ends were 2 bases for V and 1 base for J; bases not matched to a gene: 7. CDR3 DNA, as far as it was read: TGCAGTGCTAGACCCGGACTAGCAGCGTCCTACGAG. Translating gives CSARPGLAASYE. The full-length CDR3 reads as CSARPGLAASYEQYF.

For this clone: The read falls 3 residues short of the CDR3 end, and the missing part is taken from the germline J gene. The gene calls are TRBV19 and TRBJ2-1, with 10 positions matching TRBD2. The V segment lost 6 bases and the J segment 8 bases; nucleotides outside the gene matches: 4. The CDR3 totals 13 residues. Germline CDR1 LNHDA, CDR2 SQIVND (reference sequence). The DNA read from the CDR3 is TGTGCCAGTAGCGCGGGACTAGCGTATGAG. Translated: CASSAGLAYE. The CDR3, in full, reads CASSAGLAYEQFF.

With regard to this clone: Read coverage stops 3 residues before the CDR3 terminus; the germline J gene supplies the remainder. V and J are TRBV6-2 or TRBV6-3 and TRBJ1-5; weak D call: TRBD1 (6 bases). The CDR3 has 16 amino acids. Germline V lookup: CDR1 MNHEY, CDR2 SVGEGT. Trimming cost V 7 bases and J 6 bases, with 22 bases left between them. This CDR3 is CASTPPPGHRSQPQHF. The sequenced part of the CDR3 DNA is TGTGCCAGCACTCCTCCTCCGGGACATAGGTCTCAGCCC.

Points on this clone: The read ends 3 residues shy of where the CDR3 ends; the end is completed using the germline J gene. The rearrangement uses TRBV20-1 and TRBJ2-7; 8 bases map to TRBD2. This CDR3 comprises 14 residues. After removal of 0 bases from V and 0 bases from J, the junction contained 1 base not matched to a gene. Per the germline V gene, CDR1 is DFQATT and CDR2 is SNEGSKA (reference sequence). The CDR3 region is CSAREAGGSYEQYF. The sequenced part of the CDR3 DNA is TGCAGTGCTAGAGAGGCGGGAGGCTCCTACGAG.